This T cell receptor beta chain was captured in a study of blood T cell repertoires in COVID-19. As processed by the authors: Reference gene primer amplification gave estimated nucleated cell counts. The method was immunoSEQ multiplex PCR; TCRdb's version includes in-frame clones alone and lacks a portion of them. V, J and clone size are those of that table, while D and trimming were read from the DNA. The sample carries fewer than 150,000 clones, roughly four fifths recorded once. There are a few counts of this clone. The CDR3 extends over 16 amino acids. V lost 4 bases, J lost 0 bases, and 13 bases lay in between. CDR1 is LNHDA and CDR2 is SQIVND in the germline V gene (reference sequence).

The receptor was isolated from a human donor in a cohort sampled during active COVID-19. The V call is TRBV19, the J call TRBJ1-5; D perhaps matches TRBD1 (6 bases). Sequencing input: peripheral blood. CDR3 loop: CASSRAGADSNQPQHF. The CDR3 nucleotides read TGTGCCAGTAGTAGAGCAGGGGCCGATAGCAATCAGCCCCAGCATTTT.